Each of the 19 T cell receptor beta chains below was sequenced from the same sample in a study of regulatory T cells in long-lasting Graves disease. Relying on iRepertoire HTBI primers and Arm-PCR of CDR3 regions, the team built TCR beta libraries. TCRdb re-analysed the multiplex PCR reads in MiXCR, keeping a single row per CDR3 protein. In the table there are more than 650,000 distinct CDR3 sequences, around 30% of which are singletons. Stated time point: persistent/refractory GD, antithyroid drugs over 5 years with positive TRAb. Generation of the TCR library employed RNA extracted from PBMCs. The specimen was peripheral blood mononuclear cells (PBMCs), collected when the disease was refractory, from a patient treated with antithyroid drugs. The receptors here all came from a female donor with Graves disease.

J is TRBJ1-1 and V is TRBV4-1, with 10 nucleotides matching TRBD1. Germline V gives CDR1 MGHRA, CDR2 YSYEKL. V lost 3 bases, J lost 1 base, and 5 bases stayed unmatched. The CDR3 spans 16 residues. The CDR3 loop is CASSHPWDRGNTEAFF. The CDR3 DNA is TGCGCCAGCAGCCATCCCTGGGACAGGGGGAACACTGAAGCTTTCTTT.

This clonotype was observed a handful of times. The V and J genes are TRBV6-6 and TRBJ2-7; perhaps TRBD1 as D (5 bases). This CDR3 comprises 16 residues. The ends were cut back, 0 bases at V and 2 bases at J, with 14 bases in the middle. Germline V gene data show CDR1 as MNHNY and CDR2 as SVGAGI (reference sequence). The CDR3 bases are TGTGCCAGCAGTTACTCGACCTACAGGAATACCTACGAGCAGTACTTC. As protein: CASSYSTYRNTYEQYF.

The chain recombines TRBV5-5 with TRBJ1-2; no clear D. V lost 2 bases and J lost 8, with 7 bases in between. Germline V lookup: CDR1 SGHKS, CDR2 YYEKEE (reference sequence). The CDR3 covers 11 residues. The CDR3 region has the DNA TGTGCCAGCAGCTTCGTGTTGGGCTACACCTTC. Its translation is CASSFVLGYTF.

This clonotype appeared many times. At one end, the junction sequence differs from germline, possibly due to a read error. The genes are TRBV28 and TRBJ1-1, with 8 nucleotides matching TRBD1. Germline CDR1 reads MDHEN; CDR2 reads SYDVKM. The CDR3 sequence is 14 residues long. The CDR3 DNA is TGTGCCAGCAGCCTGACAGGGGTGAAGACTGAAGCTTTCTTT. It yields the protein CASSLTGVKTEAFF.

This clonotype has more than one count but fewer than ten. The DNA of the CDR3 is TGTGCCAGCAGTTTATTTGACAGGGCAGGAAGTCAGCCCCAGCATTTT. Amino acid sequence: CASSLFDRAGSQPQHF. The chain has TRBV28 and TRBJ1-5, with TRBD1 matching over 7 bases. The CDR3 length is 16 residues. Germline V lookup: CDR1 MDHEN, CDR2 SYDVKM. V dropped 1 base and J dropped 6; count of bases not matched to a gene: 9.

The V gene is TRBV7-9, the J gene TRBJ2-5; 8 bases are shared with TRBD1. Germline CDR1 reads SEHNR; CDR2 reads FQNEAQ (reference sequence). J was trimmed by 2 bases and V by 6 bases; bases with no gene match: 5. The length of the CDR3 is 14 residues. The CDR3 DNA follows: TGTGCCAGCAGGTGGACAGGGAGGCAAGAGACCCAGTACTTC. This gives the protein CASRWTGRQETQYF.

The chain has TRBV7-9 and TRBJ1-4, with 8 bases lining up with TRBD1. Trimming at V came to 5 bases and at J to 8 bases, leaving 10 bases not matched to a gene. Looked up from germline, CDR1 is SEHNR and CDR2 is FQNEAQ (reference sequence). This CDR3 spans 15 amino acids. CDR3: CASSTTGGIGEKLFF. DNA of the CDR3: TGTGCCAGCAGCACTACAGGGGGTATAGGGGAAAAACTGTTTTTT.

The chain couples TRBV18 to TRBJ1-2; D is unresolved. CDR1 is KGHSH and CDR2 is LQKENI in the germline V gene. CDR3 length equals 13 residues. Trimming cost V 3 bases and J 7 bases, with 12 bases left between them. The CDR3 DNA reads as TGTGCCAGCTCACCTAGGAAGGAGGTTGGCTACACCTTC. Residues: CASSPRKEVGYTF.

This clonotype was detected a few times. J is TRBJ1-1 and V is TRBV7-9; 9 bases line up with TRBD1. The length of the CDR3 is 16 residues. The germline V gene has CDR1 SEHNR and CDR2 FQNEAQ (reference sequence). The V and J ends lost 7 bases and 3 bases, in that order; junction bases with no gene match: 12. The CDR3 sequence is CASTSGQGFRDTEAFF. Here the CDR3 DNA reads TGTGCCAGCACCTCTGGACAGGGGTTTCGCGACACTGAAGCTTTCTTT.

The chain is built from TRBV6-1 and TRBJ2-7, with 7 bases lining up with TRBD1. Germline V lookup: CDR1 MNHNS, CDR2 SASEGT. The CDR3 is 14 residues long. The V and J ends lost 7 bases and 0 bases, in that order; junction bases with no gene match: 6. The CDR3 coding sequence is TGTGCCAGCACGGACAGGTTGACCTCCTACGAGCAGTACTTC. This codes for CASTDRLTSYEQYF.

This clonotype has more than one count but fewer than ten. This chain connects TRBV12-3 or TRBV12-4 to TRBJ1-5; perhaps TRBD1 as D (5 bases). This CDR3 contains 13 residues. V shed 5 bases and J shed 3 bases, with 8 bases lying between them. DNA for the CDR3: TGTGCCAGCAGTATGGGACCCAATCAGCCCCAGCATTTT. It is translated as CASSMGPNQPQHF.

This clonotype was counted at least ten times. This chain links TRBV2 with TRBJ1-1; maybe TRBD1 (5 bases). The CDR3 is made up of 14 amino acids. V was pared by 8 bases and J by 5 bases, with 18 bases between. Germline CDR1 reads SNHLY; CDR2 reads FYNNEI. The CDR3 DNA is TGTGCCAGCGGCCGGGACGTTGTAGTGACTGAAGCTTTCTTT. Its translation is CASGRDVVVTEAFF.

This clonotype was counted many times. CDR3 DNA sequence: TGTGCCAGCAGTTTATTCTCCGGACAGGGACCTGAAGCTTTCTTT. Protein product: CASSLFSGQGPEAFF. This sequence joins TRBV12-3 or TRBV12-4 and TRBJ1-1, with TRBD1 identical over 8 bases. J was trimmed by 6 bases and V by 2 bases; bases with no gene match: 8. CDR3 length: 15 residues.

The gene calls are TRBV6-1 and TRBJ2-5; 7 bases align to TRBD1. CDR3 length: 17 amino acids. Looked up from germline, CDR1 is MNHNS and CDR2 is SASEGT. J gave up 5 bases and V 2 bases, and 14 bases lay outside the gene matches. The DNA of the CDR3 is TGTGCCAGCAGTGAACTTTTAAGGGGGCGTTTAGGGGAGACCCAGTACTTC. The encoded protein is CASSELLRGRLGETQYF.

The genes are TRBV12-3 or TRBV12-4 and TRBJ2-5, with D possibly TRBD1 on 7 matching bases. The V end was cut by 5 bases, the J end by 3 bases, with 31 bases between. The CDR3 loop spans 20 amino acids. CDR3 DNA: TGTGCCAGCAGTCCAACCGCCCAGTTTTCGAGGGTCAGGGGGGAAGAGACCCAGTACTTC. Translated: CASSPTAQFSRVRGEETQYF.

CDR3 coding DNA: TGTGCCAGCAGCCAAGATGTCAGTCAGCCCCAGCATTTT. Translating it yields CASSQDVSQPQHF. The rearrangement joins TRBV3-1 to TRBJ1-5, with D unclear. Germline V gene sequence: CDR1 LGHDT, CDR2 YNNKEL (reference sequence). This CDR3 contains 13 residues. Trimming cost V 0 bases and J 6 bases, with 6 bases left between them.

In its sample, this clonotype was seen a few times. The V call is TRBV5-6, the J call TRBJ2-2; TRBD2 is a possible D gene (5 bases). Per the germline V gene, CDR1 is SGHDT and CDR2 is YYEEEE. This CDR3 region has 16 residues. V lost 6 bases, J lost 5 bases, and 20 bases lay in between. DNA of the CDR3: TGTGCCAGCACCCAGTGGGAGCAGGTCCTAACCGGGGAGCTGTTTTTT. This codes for CASTQWEQVLTGELFF.

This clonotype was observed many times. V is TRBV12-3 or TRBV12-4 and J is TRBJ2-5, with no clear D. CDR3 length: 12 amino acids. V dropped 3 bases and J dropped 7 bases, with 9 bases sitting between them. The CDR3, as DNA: TGTGCCAGCAGTTTCAATCCGCCGACCCAGTACTTC. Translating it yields CASSFNPPTQYF.

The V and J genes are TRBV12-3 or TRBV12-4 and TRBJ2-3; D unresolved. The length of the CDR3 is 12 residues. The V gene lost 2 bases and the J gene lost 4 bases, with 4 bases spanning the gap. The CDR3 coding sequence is TGTGCCAGCAGTTTACGAGCAGATACGCAGTATTTT. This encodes CASSLRADTQYF.